The 6 T cell receptor beta chains reported below all come from one sample, sequenced in a study of PD-L1 blockade in urothelial cancer. Libraries were prepared by immunoSEQ multiplex PCR; TCRdb keeps only in-frame clonotypes and omits some of them. The table has approximately 51,000 clones, 86% seen once. Sequenced here: PBMCs, sampled around atezolizumab (anti-PD-L1) treatment. The receptors come from a man in his sixties with urothelial cancer.

This sequence joins TRBV19 and TRBJ1-1, with D maybe TRBD1 (5 bases). The germline gives CDR1 LNHDA, CDR2 SQIVND (reference sequence). This CDR3 is 13 amino acids long. Trimming shortened V by 9 bases and J by 1 base, and 12 bases separated the two germline ends. DNA of the CDR3: TGTGCCAGCCACCCCGGGGGGAACACTGAAGCTTTCTTT. Its translation is CASHPGGNTEAFF.

This clone came up once. The chain links TRBV28 to TRBJ1-5; D may be TRBD1 (6 bases). V was shortened by 6 bases and J by 4 bases, with 22 bases between the two germline ends. The CDR3 has 17 residues. Germline V CDR1 and CDR2: MDHEN, SYDVKM. The CDR3 DNA reads TGTGCCAGCAGCCAGGACCGGGGGGGGCTGTGGAATCAGCCCCAGCATTTT. This encodes CASSQDRGGLWNQPQHF. The full variable domain, in which reference TRBV28 and TRBJ1-5 provide the parts outside the CDR3, is DVKVTQSSRYLVKRTGEKVFLECVQDMDHENMFWYRQDPGLGLRLIYFSYDVKMKEKGDIPEGYSVSREKKERFSLILESASTNQTSMYLCASSQDRGGLWNQPQHFGDGTRLSIL.

This chain uses TRBV19 with TRBJ1-1; TRBD1 agrees at 8 bases. The CDR3 has 13 residues. V was pared by 9 bases and J by 11 bases, with 14 bases of the junction left unmatched. Germline V lookup: CDR1 LNHDA, CDR2 SQIVND (reference sequence). The CDR3 region has the DNA TGTGCCAGAAACCCCACCCCCAGGGGGCTCGCTTTCTTT. Protein: CARNPTPRGLAFF.

The chain links TRBV27 to TRBJ1-5; D may be TRBD1 (5 bases). V lost 3 bases, J lost 2 bases, and 11 bases lay in between. Looked up from germline, CDR1 is MNHEY and CDR2 is SMNVEV (reference sequence). The CDR3 is 15 residues long. In DNA, the CDR3 is TGTGCCAGCAGTTTGGGGGGTTGGGGCAATCAGCCCCAGCATTTT. Its protein is CASSLGGWGNQPQHF.

The gene calls are TRBV5-6 and TRBJ2-7, with 7 bases identical to TRBD1. Losses at the gene ends were 4 bases for V and 13 bases for J; bases not matched to a gene: 17. Germline CDR1 reads SGHDT; CDR2 reads YYEEEE. The CDR3 length is 14 residues. The DNA for the CDR3 is TGTGCCAGCAGCATCCTGTCCGGGACAGTCGAGCCCTACTTC. This translates into CASSILSGTVEPYF.

This clone has a handful of counts. V and J are TRBV2 and TRBJ1-6; 11 positions agree with TRBD1. The CDR3 runs 20 residues. Germline V gene sequence: CDR1 SNHLY, CDR2 FYNNEI. After removal of 6 bases from V and 10 bases from J, the junction contained 23 bases not matched to a gene. The CDR3 DNA reads TGTGCCAGCAGCCTAGGACTTACCGGGACAGGGGGACTACAGTACTCACCCCTCCACTTT. It specifies CASSLGLTGTGGLQYSPLHF.